These 10 T cell receptor beta chains were sequenced from one sample in a study of cytomegalovirus exposure and HLA in healthy donors. Use of 60 Vbeta and 13 Jbeta primers characterized the PCR. Profiling relied on immunoSEQ multiplex PCR, and the TCRdb table lists in-frame clones only, not all of them. The table lists over 150,000 clones, roughly 80% of them singletons. Sequenced: PBMCs. Receptors originate from a middle-aged man in good health and CMV-seronegative.

This rearrangement joins TRBV27 to TRBJ1-2; D perhaps matches TRBD1 (5 bases). In germline, CDR1 is MNHEY, CDR2 SMNVEV (reference sequence). Deletions cut 2 bases from V and 3 bases from J, with 7 bases between. CDR3 length: 13 residues. In nucleotides, the CDR3 is TGTGCCAGCAGTTTACAGGGTCACTATGGCTACACCTTC. Its protein is CASSLQGHYGYTF.

V and J are TRBV7-9 and TRBJ1-5; D remains unclear. Per the germline V gene, CDR1 is SEHNR and CDR2 is FQNEAQ (reference sequence). V gave up 5 bases and J gave up 3 bases, with 8 bases separating them. This CDR3 is 13 amino acids long. CDR3 residues: CASSRGNNQPQHF. CDR3 bases: TGTGCCAGCAGCCGCGGGAACAATCAGCCCCAGCATTTT.

The chain employs TRBV10-3 and TRBJ1-1; D remains ambiguous. The germline V and J ends were trimmed by 3 bases and 2 bases, with 10 bases remaining between them. The CDR3 length is 14 residues. Per the germline V gene, CDR1 is ENHRY and CDR2 is SYGVKD. The CDR3 sequence: CAISDRLANTEAFF. In DNA, the CDR3 is TGTGCCATCAGTGACAGGTTGGCTAACACTGAAGCTTTCTTT.

CDR3 protein: CATEAGSTEQFF. CDR3 sequence (DNA): TGTGCCACTGAGGCAGGGTCGACGGAGCAGTTCTTC. The V and J genes are TRBV7-9 and TRBJ2-1; a possible D gene is TRBD1 (5 bases). The CDR3 extends over 12 amino acids. V was pared by 10 bases and J by 10 bases, with 17 bases between. Germline lookup yields CDR1 SEHNR and CDR2 FQNEAQ (reference sequence).

Note on this clone: The germline gene is not matched at one end of the junction; a read error may be the cause. The chain recombines TRBV29-1 with TRBJ1-2; no clear D. Germline CDR1 SQVTM, CDR2 ANQGSEA. The CDR3 consists of 15 residues. The CDR3: CSVELRRATNYGYTF. Written as DNA, the CDR3 is TGCAGCGTTGAGCTCCGGAGGGCTACTAATTATGGCTACACCTTC. Full variable domain (missing parts from reference TRBV29-1 and TRBJ1-2): SAVISQKPSRDICQRGTSLTIQCQVDSQVTMMFWYRQQPGQSLTLIATANQGSEATYESGFVIDKFPISRPNLTFSTLTVSNMSPEDSSIYLCSVELRRATNYGYTFGSGTRLTVV.

V gene TRBV2 combines with J gene TRBJ1-6; TRBD1 aligns across 9 bases. CDR1 and CDR2 (germline): SNHLY, FYNNEI. J lost 15 bases, V lost 0 bases, and 12 bases had no gene match. The CDR3 has 16 residues. The CDR3 nucleotides are TGTGCCAGCAGTGAAGCCATCAGGACAGGGGTCCGTAGCCTCCACTTT. Amino acid sequence: CASSEAIRTGVRSLHF.

This chain links TRBV4-1 with TRBJ2-7; 12 nucleotides line up with TRBD2. Losses at the gene ends were 4 bases for V and 6 bases for J; bases not matched to a gene: 13. CDR1 and CDR2 (germline): MGHRA, YSYEKL. The CDR3 loop spans 17 amino acids. CDR3 coding DNA: TGCGCCAGCAGCCGCGCACTAGCGGGGGGTCCCCCTGGCGAGCAGTACTTC. Its translation is CASSRALAGGPPGEQYF.

The genes are TRBV11-2 and TRBJ1-1; D gene uncertain. V lost 0 bases, J lost 4 bases, and 12 bases lay in between. The CDR3 spans 15 residues. The germline gives CDR1 SGHAT, CDR2 FQNNGV. CDR3 loop: CASSLEFLSSTEAFF. The CDR3 DNA follows: TGTGCCAGCAGCTTAGAATTTTTGTCGAGCACTGAAGCTTTCTTT.

The chain recombines TRBV6-6 with TRBJ1-3; unclear D gene. This CDR3 is built from 16 residues. Trimming removed 0 bases from V and 4 bases from J, with 13 bases in between. Germline values: CDR1 MNHNY, CDR2 SVGAGI (reference sequence). CDR3 nucleotides: TGTGCCAGCAGTTACTCGAATAGCTTAACGGGAAACACCATATATTTT. This codes for CASSYSNSLTGNTIYF.

The CDR3 region has the DNA TGTGCCACCAGCAGGGGCGTTAGTTTCGAAAAACTGTTTTTT. It translates to CATSRGVSFEKLFF. The chain employs TRBV15 and TRBJ1-4; no definite D call. Germline V CDR1 and CDR2: LNHNV, YYDKDF (reference sequence). Trimming took off 3 bases at V and 8 bases at J, with 13 bases between the two ends. CDR3 length: 14 residues.